The entry that follows covers one TCR beta chain sequence. As yet, its antigen is unknown. This sample was taken from a study of chemoradiotherapy in HPV16-positive cancers. Overall study: Candidate HPV-specific clones and shared TCR motifs came from two HPV16-positive patients.

Produced via immunoSEQ multiplex PCR; TCRdb's table is partial and in-frame only. This table holds 6,000 or so clones, 80% to 85% found once. Whole-study findings and limits: Better recurrence-free survival went with HPV-responsive T-cell expansion in HPV16-positive patients. The functional HPV-specific definition rests on just two HPV16-positive patients.

The origin of this receptor is a human donor with HPV-associated anogenital cancer. Collection took place from a patient who underwent chemoradiotherapy.

The CDR3 protein is CASSVGGGGNAGGLGTQYF. In DNA, the CDR3 is TGTGCCAGCAGCGTAGGTGGGGGTGGCAATGCGGGGGGGTTAGGGACCCAGTACTTC. The V gene is TRBV9, the J gene TRBJ2-5, with 9 bases that match TRBD2. This CDR3 comprises 19 residues. Germline CDR1 and CDR2: SGDLS and YYNGEE. The trim removed 0 bases at V and 7 bases at J, leaving 19 bases unmatched.